The 9 T cell receptor beta chains presented below share a single source sample, sequenced in a study of T cells in Graves' hyperthyroidism and ophthalmopathy. The CDR3 regions of TCR beta were amplified from RNA transcripts. In the first-round RT-PCR of the TCR CDR3, the HTBI primer set was used. Each CDR3 protein gets one entry after TCRdb re-called the multiplex PCR reads with MiXCR. The sample contains about 95,000 distinct CDR3 sequences, approximately 40% of which appear only once. Sequenced material: peripheral blood or thyroid tissue (not recorded which). The receptors were sampled from a woman younger than 45 with Graves' hyperthyroidism.

This clonotype was detected many times. The chain combines TRBV11-2 with TRBJ1-1; 9 bases are a match to TRBD1. Germline-derived CDR1 and CDR2 are SGHAT and FQNNGV. The trim removed 6 bases at V and 1 base at J, leaving 3 bases unmatched. This CDR3 is built from 14 residues. CDR3 protein: CASRLTGGNTEAFF. The CDR3 bases are TGTGCCAGCAGATTGACAGGGGGGAACACTGAAGCTTTCTTT.

The gene calls are TRBV9 and TRBJ1-2; 10 bases agree with TRBD1. CDR3 length: 16 amino acids. V trimming: 0 bases; J trimming: 11 bases; junction bases outside the gene matches: 13. Germline V gives CDR1 SGDLS, CDR2 YYNGEE. The CDR3 bases are TGTGCCAGCAGCGTAGACCCCGGGACAGGGGACTCTTCGTACACCTTC. It codes for CASSVDPGTGDSSYTF.

At least ten counts were recorded for this clonotype. The V call is TRBV6-1, the J call TRBJ2-7; perhaps D is TRBD1 or TRBD2 (5 bases each). Germline loops: CDR1 MNHNS, CDR2 SASEGT. V shed 6 bases and J shed 4 bases, with 10 bases lying between them. The CDR3 is made up of 12 amino acids. The CDR3 coding sequence is TGTGCCAGCAGGGGGGACGGGTACGAGCAGTACTTC. Its translation: CASRGDGYEQYF.

This chain connects TRBV20-1 to TRBJ2-7; TRBD2 is a possible D gene (5 bases). Germline V gene lookup returns CDR1 DFQATT and CDR2 SNEGSKA (reference sequence). This CDR3 contains 12 residues. The V and J ends lost 4 bases and 6 bases respectively, with 13 bases between them. CDR3 protein: CSAKGTLAEQYF. CDR3 nucleotide sequence: TGCAGTGCTAAGGGCACCCTAGCCGAGCAGTACTTC.

There are many counts of this clonotype. The chain employs TRBV6-5 and TRBJ2-2; D remains ambiguous. V lost 4 bases, J lost 2 bases, and 11 bases lay in between. This CDR3 has 15 residues. CDR1 and CDR2 (germline): MNHEY, SVGAGI. The CDR3: CASSFSDPNTGELFF. CDR3 DNA: TGTGCCAGCAGTTTTTCGGACCCCAACACCGGGGAGCTGTTTTTT.

This clonotype was observed at least ten times. The chain joins TRBV7-6 to TRBJ2-7; 7 bases are a match to TRBD1. Germline CDR1 SGHVS, CDR2 FNYEAQ. The CDR3 loop spans 16 amino acids. The trim removed 5 bases at V and 6 bases at J, leaving 16 bases unmatched. CDR3 DNA sequence: TGTGCCAGCAGCCCTTATACGGCAGGGGGATTAGGCGAGCAGTACTTC. Translation gives CASSPYTAGGLGEQYF.

This clonotype showed up many times. V is TRBV20-1 and J is TRBJ1-5; TRBD1 matches 9 bases. The CDR3 totals 16 residues. V lost 6 bases to trimming and J lost 6 bases; unmatched junction nucleotides: 15. CDR1 and CDR2 (germline): DFQATT, SNEGSKA (reference sequence). The CDR3 protein is CSALDPTGGAGQPQHF. CDR3 in DNA: TGCAGTGCCTTAGACCCAACAGGGGGCGCGGGTCAGCCCCAGCATTTT.

This clonotype has a count of ten or more. This chain connects TRBV7-3 to TRBJ2-5, with 7 bases identical to TRBD2. The J segment lost 5 bases and the V segment lost 5 bases, leaving 5 bases of the junction unmatched. Germline V gene data show CDR1 as SGHTA and CDR2 as FQGTGA. This CDR3 contains 13 residues. The CDR3 region is CASSKTSAETQYF. CDR3 in DNA: TGTGCCAGCAGCAAAACTAGCGCGGAGACCCAGTACTTC.

The chain is built from TRBV15 and TRBJ1-1; D gene ambiguous. Germline V CDR1 and CDR2: LNHNV, YYDKDF (reference sequence). The CDR3 has 13 residues. The V gene lost 3 bases and the J gene lost 0 bases, with 5 bases spanning the gap. CDR3 loop: CATSSRMNTEAFF. The CDR3 nucleotides read TGTGCCACCAGCAGCCGAATGAACACTGAAGCTTTCTTT.